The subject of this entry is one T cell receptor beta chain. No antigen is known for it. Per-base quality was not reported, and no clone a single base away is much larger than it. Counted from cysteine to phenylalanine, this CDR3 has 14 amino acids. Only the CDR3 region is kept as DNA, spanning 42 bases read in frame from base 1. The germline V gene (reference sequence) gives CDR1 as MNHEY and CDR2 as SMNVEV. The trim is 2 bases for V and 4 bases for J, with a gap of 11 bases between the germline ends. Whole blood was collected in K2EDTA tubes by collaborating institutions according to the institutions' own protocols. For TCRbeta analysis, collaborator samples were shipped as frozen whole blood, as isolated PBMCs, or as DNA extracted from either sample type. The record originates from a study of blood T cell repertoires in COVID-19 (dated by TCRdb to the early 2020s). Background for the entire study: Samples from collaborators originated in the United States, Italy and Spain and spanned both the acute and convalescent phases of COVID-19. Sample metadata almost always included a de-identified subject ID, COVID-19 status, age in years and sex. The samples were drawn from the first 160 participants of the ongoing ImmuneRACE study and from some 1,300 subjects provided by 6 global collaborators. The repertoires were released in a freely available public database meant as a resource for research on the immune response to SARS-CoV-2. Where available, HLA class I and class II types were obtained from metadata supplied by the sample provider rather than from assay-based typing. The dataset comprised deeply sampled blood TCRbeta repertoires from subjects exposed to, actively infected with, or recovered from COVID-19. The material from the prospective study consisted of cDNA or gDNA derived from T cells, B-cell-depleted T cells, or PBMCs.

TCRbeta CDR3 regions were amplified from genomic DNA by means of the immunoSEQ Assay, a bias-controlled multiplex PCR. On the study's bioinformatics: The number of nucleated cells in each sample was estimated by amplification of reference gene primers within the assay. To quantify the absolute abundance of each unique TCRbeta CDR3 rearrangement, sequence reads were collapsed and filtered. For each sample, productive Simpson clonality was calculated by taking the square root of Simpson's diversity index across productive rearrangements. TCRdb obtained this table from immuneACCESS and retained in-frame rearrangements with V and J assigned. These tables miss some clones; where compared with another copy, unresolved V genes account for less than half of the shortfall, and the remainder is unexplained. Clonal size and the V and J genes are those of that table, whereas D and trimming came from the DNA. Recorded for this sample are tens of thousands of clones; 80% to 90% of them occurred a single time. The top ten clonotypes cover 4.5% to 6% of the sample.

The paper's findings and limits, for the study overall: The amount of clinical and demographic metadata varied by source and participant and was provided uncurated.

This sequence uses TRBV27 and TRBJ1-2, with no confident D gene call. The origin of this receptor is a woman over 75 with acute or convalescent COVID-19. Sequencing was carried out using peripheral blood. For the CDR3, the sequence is CASSLDFRIYGYTF. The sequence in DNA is TGTGCCAGCAGTTTAGATTTTAGAATCTATGGCTACACCTTC.